The 9 T cell receptor beta chains presented below share a single source sample, sequenced in a study of T cells in Graves' hyperthyroidism and ophthalmopathy. RNA transcripts gave rise to amplified TCR beta CDR3 regions. HTBI primers were used for first-round RT-PCR of the TCR CDR3. MiXCR was run by TCRdb on the multiplex PCR reads, yielding one entry per CDR3 protein. The sample consists of 730,000 or so distinct CDR3 sequences, 15% to 20% of them appearing once. Specimen: blood. The receptors derive from a woman aged 45-65 years with Graves' hyperthyroidism that later progressed to Graves' ophthalmopathy.

The table lists this clonotype with many counts. V gene TRBV6-5 combines with J gene TRBJ1-2; D may be TRBD1 (6 bases). Germline loops: CDR1 MNHEY, CDR2 SVGAGI. The length of the CDR3 is 14 residues. Trimming took off 0 bases at V and 3 bases at J, with 8 bases between the two ends. The CDR3 protein is CASSYSNRDYGYTF. The DNA for the CDR3 is TGTGCCAGCAGTTACTCGAACAGGGACTATGGCTACACCTTC.

This clonotype was picked up one time. The genes are TRBV20-1 and TRBJ2-7; D perhaps matches TRBD2 (6 bases). The CDR3 loop spans 12 amino acids. The germline CDR1 and CDR2 sequences are DFQATT and SNEGSKA (reference sequence). V shed 8 bases and J shed 2 bases, with 13 bases lying between them. The CDR3, as DNA: TGCAGTCCTGGGCGCGGGACCTACGAGCAGTACTTC. It is translated as CSPGRGTYEQYF.

In its sample, this clonotype was seen many times. The chain couples TRBV6-5 to TRBJ1-6, with D possibly matching TRBD1 (5 bases). Germline loops: CDR1 MNHEY, CDR2 SVGAGI. V was cut by 0 bases and J by 5 bases, with 14 bases left in between. The CDR3 contains 17 residues. The CDR3 DNA reads as TGTGCCAGCAGTTACTCCAATTGGGCAGGGAATAATTCACCCCTCCACTTT. Amino acid sequence: CASSYSNWAGNNSPLHF.

This clonotype was recorded a few times. V usage is TRBV20-1 and J usage is TRBJ1-5, with D maybe TRBD1 (6 bases). Per germline, CDR1 DFQATT and CDR2 SNEGSKA (reference sequence). The CDR3 is made up of 15 amino acids. V was shortened by 0 bases and J by 2 bases, with 11 bases between the two germline ends. CDR3 residues: CSAREDSYGNQPQHF. CDR3 DNA sequence: TGCAGTGCTAGAGAGGACAGTTATGGCAATCAGCCCCAGCATTTT.

V and J are TRBV3-1 and TRBJ2-4, with 11 bases that match TRBD2. The CDR3 contains 16 residues. After removal of 3 bases from V and 4 bases from J, the junction contained 5 bases not matched to a gene. Germline CDR1 LGHDT, CDR2 YNNKEL (reference sequence). The CDR3 protein is CASSQGLADYKNIQYF. The CDR3 nucleotides are TGTGCCAGCAGCCAGGGACTAGCGGACTATAAAAACATTCAGTACTTC.

This clonotype was detected only a few times. V and J are TRBV12-3 or TRBV12-4 and TRBJ2-1; D is perhaps TRBD1 (6 bases). The V end was cut by 7 bases, the J end by 0 bases, with 16 bases between. The CDR3 is made up of 16 amino acids. The CDR3 nucleotides read TGTGCCAGCACTGAGCGACAGGACAGCTCCTACAATGAGCAGTTCTTC. Amino acid sequence: CASTERQDSSYNEQFF.

This clonotype was detected many times. The chain uses TRBV3-1 and TRBJ1-1, with 8 nucleotides matching TRBD1. The ends lost 2 bases at V and 5 bases at J; junction bases unmatched: 7. CDR1 is LGHDT and CDR2 is YNNKEL in the germline V gene (reference sequence). This CDR3 spans 15 amino acids. The CDR3 DNA sequence: TGTGCCAGCAGCCAATCAGGGGGCCTGGAAACTGAAGCTTTCTTT. This translates into CASSQSGGLETEAFF.

This clonotype was recorded many times. The CDR3 bases are TGTGCCAGCAGTAACGGACATCCTACTGATCAGCCCCAGCATTTT. This gives the protein CASSNGHPTDQPQHF. The rearrangement uses TRBV2 and TRBJ1-5; a possible D gene is TRBD1 (5 bases). The V and J ends lost 5 bases and 5 bases respectively, with 16 bases between them. The CDR3 extends over 15 amino acids. Germline CDR1 reads SNHLY; CDR2 reads FYNNEI.

This sequence joins TRBV6-1 and TRBJ2-7, with D possibly TRBD2 on 6 matching bases. The CDR3 contains 14 residues. Trimming cost V 8 bases and J 2 bases, with 16 bases left between them. CDR1 is MNHNS and CDR2 is SASEGT in the germline V gene. The CDR3 is CASRPRREAYEQYF. In DNA form, the CDR3 reads TGTGCCAGCCGTCCTCGGAGGGAGGCCTACGAGCAGTACTTC.